These 22 T cell receptor beta chains came from one sample sequenced in a study of blood T cell repertoires in COVID-19. Only in-frame clones appear in the TCRdb table, and some are missing; sequencing was by immunoSEQ multiplex PCR. The table includes approximately 290,000 clones, roughly 84% detected once. The sequencing input was peripheral blood. These receptor sequences come from a person in their 70s with COVID-19, enrolled during active disease.

This rearrangement joins TRBV9 to TRBJ1-3; D is unclear. The germline V gene encodes CDR1 SGDLS and CDR2 YYNGEE. Trimming removed 0 bases at V and 0 bases at J, with 13 bases between. This CDR3 region has 17 residues. The CDR3 reads CASSVAGLPNSGNTIYF. The CDR3 bases are TGTGCCAGCAGCGTAGCTGGCTTACCAAACTCTGGAAACACCATATATTTT.

The J gene is TRBJ1-4, the V gene TRBV4-2; 8 bases are a match to TRBD1. CDR3 length: 15 residues. CDR1 is LGHNA and CDR2 is YNFKEQ in the germline V gene. V was pared by 0 bases and J by 15 bases, with 12 bases of the junction left unmatched. The DNA of the CDR3 is TGTGCCAGCAGCCAAGACCGAGACAGGGGAAGGGCCTTGTTTTTT. The encoded protein is CASSQDRDRGRALFF.

The chain joins TRBV4-3 to TRBJ1-2; D remains unclear. With 2 bases removed from V and 2 bases from J, the gap between germline ends came to 12 bases. Germline V gene sequence: CDR1 LGHNA, CDR2 YSLEER. The CDR3 has 15 amino acids. This CDR3 is CASSQNNRYNYGYTF. The CDR3 nucleotides are TGCGCCAGCAGCCAAAATAACAGATACAACTATGGCTACACCTTC.

The chain has TRBV7-9 and TRBJ1-2; TRBD1 matches 9 bases. The trim removed 1 base at V and 4 bases at J, leaving 1 base unmatched. The CDR3 consists of 14 residues. The germline gives CDR1 SEHNR, CDR2 FQNEAQ (reference sequence). The CDR3 here is CASSLGTGVYGYTF. CDR3 in DNA: TGTGCCAGCAGCTTAGGGACAGGGGTCTATGGCTACACCTTC.

The chain is built from TRBV4-1 and TRBJ2-7, with 8 bases matching TRBD2. V dropped 6 bases and J dropped 2; count of bases not matched to a gene: 6. Germline V gene data show CDR1 as MGHRA and CDR2 as YSYEKL. This CDR3 comprises 14 residues. The CDR3 DNA follows: TGCGCCAGCAGGGGCGGGAGGAACCCCTACGAGCAGTACTTC. It specifies CASRGGRNPYEQYF.

Only one count was recorded for this clone. The chain couples TRBV4-1 to TRBJ2-5; D remains ambiguous. The germline CDR1 and CDR2 sequences are MGHRA and YSYEKL. The CDR3 contains 14 residues. Trimming left V 2 bases short and J 7 bases short, with 14 bases between. The CDR3 nucleotides are TGCGCCAGCAGCCAATTAGTGGGCCCGCCGACCCAGTACTTC. Translating gives CASSQLVGPPTQYF.

The gene calls are TRBV28 and TRBJ1-1; D uncertain. Germline loops: CDR1 MDHEN, CDR2 SYDVKM. V was cut by 5 bases and J by 4 bases, with 8 bases left in between. This CDR3 spans 12 amino acids. This CDR3 is CASSPRGTEAFF. The CDR3 DNA reads as TGTGCCAGCAGTCCCCGGGGCACTGAAGCTTTCTTT.

J is TRBJ2-1 and V is TRBV2, with D perhaps matching TRBD2 (6 bases). The CDR3 length is 15 residues. Trimming took 6 bases from V and 10 from J, leaving 22 bases between them. Germline lookup yields CDR1 SNHLY and CDR2 FYNNEI. The DNA for the CDR3 is TGTGCCAGCAGCGCCGAGACTAGAAGCGTAGGGGAGCAGTTCTTC. Translation gives CASSAETRSVGEQFF.

This clone has just a few counts. The chain links TRBV2 to TRBJ2-1; possibly TRBD2 for D (5 bases). Trimming removed 6 bases at V and 6 bases at J, with 15 bases between. There are 14 residues in the CDR3. CDR1 and CDR2 (germline): SNHLY, FYNNEI. The CDR3: CASRPPTGINEQFF. For the CDR3, the DNA is TGTGCCAGCAGACCCCCCACGGGGATCAATGAGCAGTTCTTC. Filled out from reference TRBV2 and TRBJ2-1, the complete variable domain reads EPEVTQTPSHQVTQMGQEVILRCVPISNHLYFYWYRQILGQKVEFLVSFYNNEISEKSEIFDDQFSVERPDGSNFTLKIRSTKLEDSAMYFCASRPPTGINEQFFGPGTRLTVL.

The chain employs TRBV18 and TRBJ2-3; D gene ambiguous. V lost 6 bases to trimming and J lost 2 bases, with 6 bases between them. The CDR3 loop spans 12 amino acids. Looked up from germline, CDR1 is KGHSH and CDR2 is LQKENI. The CDR3 DNA is TGTGCCAGCTCTCTAGACACAGATACGCAGTATTTT. It translates to CASSLDTDTQYF. Drawing the rest from reference TRBV18 and TRBJ2-3, the complete variable domain is NAGVMQNPRHLVRRRGQEARLRCSPMKGHSHVYWYRQLPEEGLKFMVYLQKENIIDESGMPKERFSAEFPKEGPSILRIQQVVRGDSAAYFCASSLDTDTQYFGPGTRLTVL.

The rearrangement uses TRBV5-5 and TRBJ2-1, with D possibly TRBD2 on 5 matching bases. The CDR3 loop spans 14 amino acids. Germline V CDR1 and CDR2: SGHKS, YYEKEE (reference sequence). V shed 2 bases and J shed 8 bases, with 14 bases lying between them. The CDR3 spells CASSFSASFDEQFF. CDR3 in DNA: TGTGCCAGCAGCTTTTCGGCTAGCTTCGATGAGCAGTTCTTC. The full variable domain, completed using reference TRBV5-5 and TRBJ2-1, is DAGVTQSPTHLIKTRGQQVTLRCSPISGHKSVSWYQQVLGQGPQFIFQYYEKEERGRGNFPDRFSARQFPNYSSELNVNALLLGDSALYLCASSFSASFDEQFFGPGTRLTVL.

The chain carries TRBV6-4 and TRBJ1-4; no definite D call. The CDR3 runs to 15 residues. Germline loops: CDR1 MRHNA, CDR2 SNTAGT. Deletions cut 3 bases from V and 3 bases from J, with 11 bases between. The CDR3 sequence is CASSEGRKANEKLFF. DNA of the CDR3: TGTGCCAGCAGTGAAGGGAGGAAGGCTAATGAAAAACTGTTTTTT.

The CDR3 bases are TGTGCCAGCAGCGTCAGGTATACCGGGGAGCTGTTTTTT. This sequence encodes CASSVRYTGELFF. This rearrangement joins TRBV9 to TRBJ2-2; D is uncertain. V shed 2 bases and J shed 5 bases, with 7 bases lying between them. Germline V lookup: CDR1 SGDLS, CDR2 YYNGEE. The CDR3 is 13 residues long. The variable domain in full, completed from reference TRBV9 and TRBJ2-2, reads DSGVTQTPKHLITATGQRVTLRCSPRSGDLSVYWYQQSLDQGLQFLIQYYNGEERAKGNILERFSAQQFPDLHSELNLSSLELGDSALYFCASSVRYTGELFFGEGSRLTVL.

The chain carries TRBV5-5 and TRBJ2-7; 12 positions agree with TRBD2. The CDR3 is 14 residues long. The germline V gene encodes CDR1 SGHKS and CDR2 YYEKEE (reference sequence). In DNA, the CDR3 is TGTCTTACTAGCGGGGGGCCCGATGTAGGCGAGCAGTACTTC. Protein: CLTSGGPDVGEQYF. The full variable domain, rest sourced from reference TRBV5-5 and TRBJ2-7, is DAGVTQSPTHLIKTRGQQVTLRCSPISGHKSVSWYQQVLGQGPQFIFQYYEKEERGRGNFPDRFSARQFPNYSSELNVNALLLGDSALYLCLTSGGPDVGEQYFGPGTRLTVT.

V usage is TRBV7-8 and J usage is TRBJ1-2, with 7 bases fitting TRBD1. The germline V gene encodes CDR1 SGHVS and CDR2 FQNEAQ. The V gene end was trimmed by 5 bases and the J gene end by 4 bases; junction bases not matched to a gene: 10. The CDR3 consists of 15 residues. The DNA of the CDR3 is TGTGCCAGCAGCATACGGCCGGGACAGTCCTATGGCTACACCTTC. Translated: CASSIRPGQSYGYTF.

This clone was counted a few times. The genes are TRBV7-8 and TRBJ2-1; 12 bases agree with TRBD2. The germline gives CDR1 SGHVS, CDR2 FQNEAQ. The length of the CDR3 is 16 residues. Trimming took 4 bases from V and 6 from J; bases not matched to a gene: 7. The CDR3 coding sequence is TGTGCCAGCAGCTATCTACTAGCGGGAGGTTCCAATGAGCAGTTCTTC. This codes for CASSYLLAGGSNEQFF.

V and J are TRBV3-1 (or the pseudogene TRBV3-2) and TRBJ1-2; the D is unclear. CDR3 size: 14 residues. Germline-derived CDR1 and CDR2 are LGHDT and YNNKEL (reference sequence). V dropped 0 bases and J dropped 4 bases, with 9 bases sitting between them. The CDR3 here is CASSQDRVSYGYTF. The CDR3 nucleotides read TGTGCCAGCAGCCAAGATCGGGTGAGCTATGGCTACACCTTC.

V gene TRBV19 combines with J gene TRBJ1-1, with TRBD1 matching 11 bases. This CDR3 region has 19 residues. Germline CDR1 is LNHDA and CDR2 is SQIVND (reference sequence). Trimming at V came to 5 bases and at J to 5 bases, leaving 19 bases not matched to a gene. The CDR3 bases are TGTGCCAGTAGTTCGAGATATATGGGACAGGGGGGCGAGGGGACTGAAGCTTTCTTT. Protein sequence: CASSSRYMGQGGEGTEAFF.

This clone was found a few times. The chain employs TRBV7-2 and TRBJ2-1, with 13 bases matching TRBD2. The CDR3 runs 17 residues. After removal of 5 bases from V and 9 bases from J, the junction contained 13 bases not matched to a gene. Germline CDR1 SGHTA, CDR2 FQGNSA. CDR3 in DNA: TGTGCCAGCAGCCCCCTGCCACCGGGACTAGCGGGAAGTGAGCAGTTCTTC. It encodes CASSPLPPGLAGSEQFF.

The chain couples TRBV7-2 to TRBJ1-5; perhaps TRBD1 as D (5 bases). V was shortened by 1 base and J by 7 bases, with 11 bases between the two germline ends. Per germline, CDR1 SGHTA and CDR2 FQGNSA. The CDR3 is 14 residues long. CDR3 sequence (DNA): TGTGCCAGCAGCTTAGTTGGGTCAGGGCAGCCCCAGCATTTT. This codes for CASSLVGSGQPQHF.

The V call is TRBV20-1, the J call TRBJ2-7, with D perhaps matching TRBD1 (5 bases). There are 11 residues in the CDR3. V was shortened by 4 bases and J by 4 bases, with 8 bases between the two germline ends. CDR1 is DFQATT and CDR2 is SNEGSKA in the germline V gene (reference sequence). The CDR3 DNA follows: TGCAGTGCTATCGACAGATACGAGCAGTACTTC. Its protein product is CSAIDRYEQYF.

V usage is TRBV18 and J usage is TRBJ2-7; 8 nucleotides align to TRBD1. Unmatched junction bases numbered 4, after V lost 2 bases and J lost 4 bases. The CDR3 loop spans 14 amino acids. CDR1 KGHSH and CDR2 LQKENI come from the germline V gene. The CDR3 is CASSPSGGRYEQYF. In DNA, the CDR3 is TGTGCCAGCTCACCATCAGGGGGCCGGTACGAGCAGTACTTC.